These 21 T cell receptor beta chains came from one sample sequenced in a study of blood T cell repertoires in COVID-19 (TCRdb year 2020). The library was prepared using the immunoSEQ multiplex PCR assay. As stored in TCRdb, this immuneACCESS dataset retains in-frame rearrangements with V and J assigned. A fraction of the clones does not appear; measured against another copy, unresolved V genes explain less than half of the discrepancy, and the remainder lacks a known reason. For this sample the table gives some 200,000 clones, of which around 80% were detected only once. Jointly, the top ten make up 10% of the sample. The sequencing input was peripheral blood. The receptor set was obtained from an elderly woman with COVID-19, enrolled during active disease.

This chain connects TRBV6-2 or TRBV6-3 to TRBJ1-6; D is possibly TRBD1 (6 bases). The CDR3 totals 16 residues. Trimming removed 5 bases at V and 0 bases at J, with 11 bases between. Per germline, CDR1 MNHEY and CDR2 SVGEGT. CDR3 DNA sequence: TGTGCCAGCAGTCGACCAGGGGACTCCTATAATTCACCCCTCCACTTT. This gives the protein CASSRPGDSYNSPLHF.

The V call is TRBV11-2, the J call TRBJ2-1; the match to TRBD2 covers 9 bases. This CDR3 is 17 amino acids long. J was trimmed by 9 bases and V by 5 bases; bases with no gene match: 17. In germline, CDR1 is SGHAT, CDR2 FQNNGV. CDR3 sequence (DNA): TGTGCCAGCAGCCTGCCTGGCGGGGGGGGGTCTATAGGTGAGCAGTTCTTC. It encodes CASSLPGGGGSIGEQFF. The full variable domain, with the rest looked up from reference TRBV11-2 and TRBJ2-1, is EAGVAQSPRYKIIEKRQSVAFWCNPISGHATLYWYQQILGQGPKLLIQFQNNGVVDDSQLPKDRFSAERLKGVDSTLKIQPAKLEDSAVYLCASSLPGGGGSIGEQFFGPGTRLTVL.

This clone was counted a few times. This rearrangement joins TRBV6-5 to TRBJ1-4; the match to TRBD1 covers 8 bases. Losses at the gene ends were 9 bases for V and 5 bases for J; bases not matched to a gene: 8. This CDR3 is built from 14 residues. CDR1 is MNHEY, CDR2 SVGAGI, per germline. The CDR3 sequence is CASITGGGNEKLFF. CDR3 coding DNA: TGTGCCAGTATTACAGGGGGGGGGAATGAAAAACTGTTTTTT.

CDR3 in DNA: TGTGCCAGCAGTTACAGGGGACTGGGATCACCCCTCCACTTT. Amino acids: CASSYRGLGSPLHF. This sequence joins TRBV6-5 and TRBJ1-6, with D perhaps matching TRBD1 (5 bases). This CDR3 is built from 14 residues. Germline CDR1 is MNHEY and CDR2 is SVGAGI. Trimming took 2 bases from V and 10 from J, leaving 12 bases between them.

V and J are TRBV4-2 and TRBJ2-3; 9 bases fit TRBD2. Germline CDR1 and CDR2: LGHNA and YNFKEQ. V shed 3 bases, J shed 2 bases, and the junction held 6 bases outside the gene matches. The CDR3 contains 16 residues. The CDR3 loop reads CASSHAGGPPTDTQYF. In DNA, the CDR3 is TGTGCCAGCAGCCATGCGGGGGGGCCGCCCACAGATACGCAGTATTTT.

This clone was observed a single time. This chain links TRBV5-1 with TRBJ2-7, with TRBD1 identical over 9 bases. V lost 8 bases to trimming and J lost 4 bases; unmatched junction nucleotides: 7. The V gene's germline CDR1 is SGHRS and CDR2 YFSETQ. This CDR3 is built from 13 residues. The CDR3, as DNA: TGCGCCAGTCAGGGACAGGGTTCGTACGAGCAGTACTTC. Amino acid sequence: CASQGQGSYEQYF.

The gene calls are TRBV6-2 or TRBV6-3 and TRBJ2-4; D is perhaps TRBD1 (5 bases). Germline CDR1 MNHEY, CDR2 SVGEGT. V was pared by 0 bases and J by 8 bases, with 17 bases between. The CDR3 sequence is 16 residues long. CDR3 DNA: TGTGCCAGCAGTTACTCATCCGACAGTCCACCGGACATTCAGTACTTC. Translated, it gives CASSYSSDSPPDIQYF.

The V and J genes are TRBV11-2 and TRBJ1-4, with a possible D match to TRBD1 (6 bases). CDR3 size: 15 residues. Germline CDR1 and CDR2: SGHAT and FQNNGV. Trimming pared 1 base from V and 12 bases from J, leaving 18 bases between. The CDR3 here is CASSLGRGPKDELFF. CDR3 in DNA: TGTGCCAGCAGCTTAGGGCGGGGGCCGAAAGATGAACTGTTTTTT.

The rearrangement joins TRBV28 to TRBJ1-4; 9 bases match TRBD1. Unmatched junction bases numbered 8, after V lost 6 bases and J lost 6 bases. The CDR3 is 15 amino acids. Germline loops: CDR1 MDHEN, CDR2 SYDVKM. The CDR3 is CASSLDRGVYEKLFF. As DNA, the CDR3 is TGTGCCAGCAGCCTAGACAGGGGGGTATATGAAAAACTGTTTTTT.

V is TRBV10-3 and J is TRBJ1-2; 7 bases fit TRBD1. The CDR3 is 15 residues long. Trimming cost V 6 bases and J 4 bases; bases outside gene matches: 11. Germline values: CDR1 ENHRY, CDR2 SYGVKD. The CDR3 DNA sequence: TGTGCCATCAGGCCGGGACAGAGCCCGTCCTATGGCTACACCTTC. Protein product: CAIRPGQSPSYGYTF.

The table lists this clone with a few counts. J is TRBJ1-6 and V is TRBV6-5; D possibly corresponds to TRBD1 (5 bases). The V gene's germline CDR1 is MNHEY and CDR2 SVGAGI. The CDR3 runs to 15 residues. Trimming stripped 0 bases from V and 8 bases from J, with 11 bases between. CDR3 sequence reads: CASSYSTQGDSPLHF. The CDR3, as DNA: TGTGCCAGCAGTTACTCGACTCAAGGGGATTCACCCCTCCACTTT.

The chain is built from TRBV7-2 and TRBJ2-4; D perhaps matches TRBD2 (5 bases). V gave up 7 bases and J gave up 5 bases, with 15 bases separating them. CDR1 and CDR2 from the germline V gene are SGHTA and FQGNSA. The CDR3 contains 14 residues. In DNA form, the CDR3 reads TGTGCCAGCACCGCTGGGAGTCCCCAAAACATTCAGTACTTC. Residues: CASTAGSPQNIQYF. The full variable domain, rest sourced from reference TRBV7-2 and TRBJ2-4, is GAGVSQSPSNKVTEKGKDVELRCDPISGHTALYWYRQSLGQGLEFLIYFQGNSAPDKSGLPSDRFSAERTGGSVSTLTIQRTQQEDSAVYLCASTAGSPQNIQYFGAGTRLSVL.

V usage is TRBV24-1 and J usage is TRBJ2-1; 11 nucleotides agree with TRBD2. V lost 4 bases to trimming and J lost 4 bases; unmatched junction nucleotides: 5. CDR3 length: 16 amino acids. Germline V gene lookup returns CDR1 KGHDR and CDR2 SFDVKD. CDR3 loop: CATSDQTSGGYNEQFF. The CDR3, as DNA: TGTGCCACCAGTGACCAAACTAGCGGGGGATACAATGAGCAGTTCTTC.

In nucleotides, the CDR3 is TGTGCCTGGGAGGGGGGACAGGGTCGCAATCAGCCCCAGCATTTT. Encoded protein: CAWEGGQGRNQPQHF. The V gene is TRBV30, the J gene TRBJ1-5, with TRBD1 identical over 9 bases. With 5 bases clipped from V and 2 bases from J, the junction kept 7 bases outside the gene matches. The CDR3 totals 15 residues. The germline V gene encodes CDR1 GTSNPN and CDR2 SVGIG (reference sequence). Looking up the rest from reference TRBV30 and TRBJ1-5 gives the full variable domain: SQTIHQWPATLVQPVGSPLSLECTVEGTSNPNLYWYRQAAGRGLQLLFYSVGIGQISSEVPQNLSASRPQDRQFILSSKKLLLSDSGFYLCAWEGGQGRNQPQHFGDGTRLSIL.

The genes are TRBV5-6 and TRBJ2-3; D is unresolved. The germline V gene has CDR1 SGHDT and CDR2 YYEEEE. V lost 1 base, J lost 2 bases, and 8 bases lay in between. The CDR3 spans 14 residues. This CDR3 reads CASSLNIHTDTQYF. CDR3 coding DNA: TGTGCCAGCAGCTTGAACATCCACACAGATACGCAGTATTTT. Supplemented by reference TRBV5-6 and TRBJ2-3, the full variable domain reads DAGVTQSPTHLIKTRGQQVTLRCSPKSGHDTVSWYQQALGQGPQFIFQYYEEEERQRGNFPDRFSGHQFPNYSSELNVNALLLGDSALYLCASSLNIHTDTQYFGPGTRLTVL.

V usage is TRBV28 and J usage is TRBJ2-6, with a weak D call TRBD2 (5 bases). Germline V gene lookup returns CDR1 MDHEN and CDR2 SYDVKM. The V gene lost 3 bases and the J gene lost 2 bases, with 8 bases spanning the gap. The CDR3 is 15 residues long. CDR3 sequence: CASSFKRAGANVLTF. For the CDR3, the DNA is TGTGCCAGCAGTTTCAAGAGGGCTGGGGCCAACGTCCTGACTTTC.

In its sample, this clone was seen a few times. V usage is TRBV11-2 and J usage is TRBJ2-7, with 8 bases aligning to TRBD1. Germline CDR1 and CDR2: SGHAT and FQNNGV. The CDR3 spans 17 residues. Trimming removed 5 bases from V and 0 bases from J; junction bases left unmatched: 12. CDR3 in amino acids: CASSPLWTGISSYEQYV. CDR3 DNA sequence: TGTGCCAGCAGCCCCCTCTGGACAGGGATCAGCTCCTACGAGCAGTACGTC.

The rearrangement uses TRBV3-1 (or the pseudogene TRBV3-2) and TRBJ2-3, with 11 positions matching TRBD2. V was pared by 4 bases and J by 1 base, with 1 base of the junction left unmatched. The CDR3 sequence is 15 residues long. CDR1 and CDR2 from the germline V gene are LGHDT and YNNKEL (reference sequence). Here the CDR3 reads CASSLLAGGTDTQYF. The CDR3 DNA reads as TGTGCCAGCAGCCTACTAGCGGGGGGCACAGATACGCAGTATTTT.

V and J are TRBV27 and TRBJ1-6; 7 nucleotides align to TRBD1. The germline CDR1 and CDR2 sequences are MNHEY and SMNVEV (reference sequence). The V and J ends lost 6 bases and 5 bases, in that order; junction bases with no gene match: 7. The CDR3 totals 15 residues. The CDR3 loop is CASRRLQGNNSPLHF. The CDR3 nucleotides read TGTGCCAGCAGACGGTTACAGGGGAATAATTCACCCCTCCACTTT.

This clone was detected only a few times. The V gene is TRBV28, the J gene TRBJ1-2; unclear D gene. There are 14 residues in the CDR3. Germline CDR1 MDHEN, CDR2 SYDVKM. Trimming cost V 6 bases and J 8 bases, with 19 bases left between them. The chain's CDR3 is CASSLGRGGEGYTF. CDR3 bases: TGTGCCAGCAGCCTTGGGCGGGGTGGGGAAGGCTACACCTTC.

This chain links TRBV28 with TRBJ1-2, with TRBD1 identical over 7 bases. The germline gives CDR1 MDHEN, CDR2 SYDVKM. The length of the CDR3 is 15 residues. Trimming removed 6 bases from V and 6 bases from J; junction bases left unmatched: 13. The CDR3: CASSYDRQGPDGYTF. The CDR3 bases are TGTGCCAGCAGCTACGATAGACAGGGTCCAGATGGCTACACCTTC.